Below are 27 T cell receptor beta chains sequenced from a single sample in a study of T-cell memory formation after mild COVID-19. TCRdb independently ran MiXCR on the 5' RACE reads; one entry per CDR3 protein. This table holds some 180,000 distinct CDR3 sequences, 10% to 15% found once. Sequenced material: PBMCs or a T cell subset sorted from them (not recorded which). These receptors came from a man between 18 and 35 years old who had mild COVID-19 (a few samples of this study predate the infection). Cell type and time point are not known.

The chain employs TRBV7-8 and TRBJ2-2, with D maybe TRBD1 (5 bases). The CDR3 length is 14 residues. Trimming shortened V by 5 bases and J by 6 bases, and 13 bases separated the two germline ends. The germline CDR1 and CDR2 sequences are SGHVS and FQNEAQ. CDR3 nucleotide sequence: TGTGCCAGCAGCCCAGGCAGGGTTCCCGGGGAGCTGTTTTTT. Translation gives CASSPGRVPGELFF. Drawing the rest from reference TRBV7-8 and TRBJ2-2, the complete variable domain is GAGVSQSPRYKVAKRGQDVALRCDPISGHVSLFWYQQALGQGPEFLTYFQNEAQLDKSGLPSDRFFAERPEGSVSTLKIQRTQQEDSAVYLCASSPGRVPGELFFGEGSRLTVL.

This clonotype appeared many times. This chain links TRBV4-3 with TRBJ2-7; no clear D gene. This CDR3 has 15 residues. Germline loops: CDR1 LGHNA, CDR2 YSLEER. Deletions cut 0 bases from V and 3 bases from J, with 12 bases between. Written as DNA, the CDR3 is TGCGCCAGCAGCCAAGAGTGGGCGAACCTCTACGAGCAGTACTTC. Translation gives CASSQEWANLYEQYF.

The V gene is TRBV20-1, the J gene TRBJ2-3; 12 bases line up with TRBD2. Germline-derived CDR1 and CDR2 are DFQATT and SNEGSKA (reference sequence). The junction had 10 bases not matched to a gene; V was cut back by 3 bases and J by 3 bases. CDR3 length equals 17 residues. CDR3 bases: TGCAGTGCTAGTAAGCTAGCGGGGGGGCCAGGGACAGATACGCAGTATTTT. It codes for CSASKLAGGPGTDTQYF.

The sample holds a few counts of this clonotype. Relative to the germline gene, one junction end is altered; a read error may explain this. The chain carries TRBV6-1 and TRBJ2-5, with a weak D call TRBD1 (6 bases). CDR1 MNHNS and CDR2 SASEGT come from the germline V gene. The CDR3 loop spans 13 amino acids. In DNA, the CDR3 is TGTGCCAGCAGTGAGAAACTCCGGGACATAATTCGCTTC. As protein: CASSEKLRDIIRF.

This chain joins TRBV10-3 and TRBJ2-5, with 8 positions matching TRBD1. The length of the CDR3 is 13 residues. V gave up 10 bases and J gave up 4 bases; unmatched junction bases: 8. CDR1 is ENHRY, CDR2 SYGVKD, per germline. The CDR3 spells CATYHTGGETQYF. CDR3 sequence (DNA): TGTGCCACGTACCATACAGGGGGAGAGACCCAGTACTTC.

Only a few counts were recorded for this clonotype. The genes are TRBV7-8 and TRBJ2-5; 9 bases align to TRBD2. The CDR3 length is 15 residues. The germline V gene encodes CDR1 SGHVS and CDR2 FQNEAQ. In DNA form, the CDR3 reads TGTGCAACCCGAGGGCTAGCGGGAACGAAAGAGACCCAGTACTTC. Protein product: CATRGLAGTKETQYF.

This clonotype was counted only a few times. The genes are TRBV19 and TRBJ2-5, with D perhaps matching TRBD1 or TRBD2 (6 bases each). CDR1 is LNHDA and CDR2 is SQIVND in the germline V gene (reference sequence). CDR3 length: 14 amino acids. Trimming cost V 1 base and J 7 bases, with 13 bases left between them. The CDR3 DNA reads TGTGCCAGTAGTATAGCAGGGGCCGGGGGGACCCAGTACTTC. This codes for CASSIAGAGGTQYF.

The chain carries TRBV20-1 and TRBJ1-4; weak D call: TRBD1 (5 bases). The CDR3 is 14 residues long. Germline CDR1 and CDR2: DFQATT and SNEGSKA (reference sequence). The V gene lost 7 bases and the J gene lost 0 bases, with 12 bases spanning the gap. The CDR3, as DNA: TGCAGTGTTTGGGACCTATCAACTAATGAAAAACTGTTTTTT. Translation: CSVWDLSTNEKLFF.

The J gene is TRBJ1-4, the V gene TRBV4-1; 8 bases fit TRBD1. CDR1 and CDR2 from the germline V gene are MGHRA and YSYEKL. After removal of 0 bases from V and 5 bases from J, the junction contained 5 bases not matched to a gene. The CDR3 loop spans 16 amino acids. The CDR3 region is CASSQDSTGANEKLFF. CDR3 coding DNA: TGCGCCAGCAGCCAAGACTCGACAGGGGCAAATGAAAAACTGTTTTTT.

The CDR3 sequence: CASTTGPTSSYNEQFF. CDR3 DNA: TGCGCCAGCACTACAGGGCCAACGAGCTCCTACAATGAGCAGTTCTTC. The J gene is TRBJ2-1, the V gene TRBV5-1, with D possibly being TRBD1 (6 bases). This CDR3 contains 16 residues. Germline CDR1 and CDR2: SGHRS and YFSETQ. Trimming left V 6 bases short and J 0 bases short, with 16 bases between.

The rearrangement links TRBV6-5 to TRBJ1-1; D unclear. The CDR3 is 14 amino acids. Germline CDR1 is MNHEY and CDR2 is SVGAGI. Trimming stripped 5 bases from V and 1 base from J, with 11 bases between. The CDR3 spells CASSLSDGNTEAFF. In DNA, the CDR3 is TGTGCCAGCAGTCTCTCGGACGGGAACACTGAAGCTTTCTTT.

The gene calls are TRBV12-3 or TRBV12-4 and TRBJ1-5; no firm D call. This CDR3 comprises 14 residues. Trimming cost V 5 bases and J 6 bases, with 14 bases left between them. CDR3 bases: TGTGCCAGCAGTCCCTACTCGGCGGGTCAGCCCCAGCATTTT. Residues: CASSPYSAGQPQHF.

This clonotype was recorded a few times. This sequence joins TRBV9 and TRBJ2-1, with TRBD2 identical over 8 bases. From germline, CDR1 is SGDLS and CDR2 YYNGEE. J lost 6 bases, V lost 0 bases, and 2 bases had no gene match. CDR3 length: 14 amino acids. DNA of the CDR3: TGTGCCAGCAGCGTAGCGGGGGGGCCCAATGAGCAGTTCTTC. Translating it yields CASSVAGGPNEQFF.

This clonotype appeared many times. The J gene is TRBJ2-5, the V gene TRBV12-3 or TRBV12-4; D is possibly TRBD1 (6 bases). CDR3 length equals 13 residues. V gave up 6 bases and J gave up 3 bases, with 11 bases separating them. CDR3 nucleotides: TGTGCCAGCAGCTTACAGGGAGAAGAGACCCAGTACTTC. Its translation: CASSLQGEETQYF.

The chain carries TRBV15 and TRBJ2-3; unclear D gene. CDR1 and CDR2 from the germline V gene are LNHNV and YYDKDF (reference sequence). With 0 bases removed from V and 4 bases from J, the gap between germline ends came to 2 bases. The CDR3 extends over 12 amino acids. CDR3 DNA sequence: TGTGCCACCAGCAGAGAAGCAGATACGCAGTATTTT. This codes for CATSREADTQYF.

This clonotype occurred a few times. The chain carries TRBV5-5 and TRBJ2-2; D perhaps matches TRBD1 (6 bases). Germline-derived CDR1 and CDR2 are SGHKS and YYEKEE (reference sequence). The CDR3 consists of 16 residues. Trimming took 2 bases from V and 2 from J, leaving 13 bases between them. CDR3 bases: TGTGCCAGCAGCTTAGAGGGGGTAACAAACACCGGGGAGCTGTTTTTT. This translates into CASSLEGVTNTGELFF. The full variable domain, its missing parts supplied by reference TRBV5-5 and TRBJ2-2, is DAGVTQSPTHLIKTRGQQVTLRCSPISGHKSVSWYQQVLGQGPQFIFQYYEKEERGRGNFPDRFSARQFPNYSSELNVNALLLGDSALYLCASSLEGVTNTGELFFGEGSRLTVL.

This clonotype was found a few times. The chain is built from TRBV6-2 or TRBV6-3 and TRBJ1-2, with D possibly matching TRBD1 (5 bases). V was shortened by 11 bases and J by 7 bases, with 17 bases between the two germline ends. The CDR3 contains 12 residues. Germline V gene data show CDR1 as MNHEY and CDR2 as SVGEGT. The CDR3 coding sequence is TGTGCCTCACGGGCAGGGATCTTTGGCTACACCTTC. It yields the protein CASRAGIFGYTF.

J is TRBJ1-6 and V is TRBV20-1; 11 bases agree with TRBD1. Germline V gene lookup returns CDR1 DFQATT and CDR2 SNEGSKA (reference sequence). This CDR3 region has 15 residues. The junction had 5 bases not matched to a gene; V was cut back by 2 bases and J by 8 bases. The CDR3 region has the DNA TGCAGTGCTAGACCCCTGGGACAGGGGGATTCACCCCTCCACTTT. Protein product: CSARPLGQGDSPLHF.

The V call is TRBV9, the J call TRBJ2-2, with D perhaps TRBD1 or TRBD2 (5 bases each). The CDR3 runs to 15 residues. Germline-derived CDR1 and CDR2 are SGDLS and YYNGEE. V was shortened by 0 bases and J by 3 bases, with 9 bases between the two germline ends. DNA of the CDR3: TGTGCCAGCAGCGTAGGAATGGGGGACACCGGGGAGCTGTTTTTT. Translating it yields CASSVGMGDTGELFF.

This clonotype was counted only a few times. This chain uses TRBV5-6 with TRBJ1-1, with D maybe TRBD1 (6 bases). The CDR3 length is 16 residues. Looked up from germline, CDR1 is SGHDT and CDR2 is YYEEEE. Trimming left V 4 bases short and J 4 bases short, with 20 bases between. CDR3 sequence reads: CASSRWGALSGTEAFF. In DNA form, the CDR3 reads TGTGCCAGCAGCCGGTGGGGGGCGCTTAGTGGCACTGAAGCTTTCTTT.

Only a few counts were recorded for this clonotype. The genes are TRBV5-4 and TRBJ1-4, with TRBD1 identical over 9 bases. Germline values: CDR1 SGHNT, CDR2 YYREEE (reference sequence). Unmatched junction bases numbered 8, after V lost 4 bases and J lost 4 bases. This CDR3 spans 16 amino acids. The CDR3 sequence: CASSIRTGARNEKLFF. The DNA for the CDR3 is TGTGCCAGCAGCATCAGGACAGGGGCCCGTAATGAAAAACTGTTTTTT.

The chain carries TRBV6-2 or TRBV6-3 and TRBJ1-2; the D is unclear. Per the germline V gene, CDR1 is MNHEY and CDR2 is SVGEGT. V was pared by 6 bases and J by 5 bases, with 10 bases between. The CDR3 loop spans 12 amino acids. The CDR3: CASSEREYGYTF. The CDR3 nucleotides are TGTGCCAGCAGCGAAAGGGAGTATGGCTACACCTTC.

This clonotype was observed a handful of times. The V gene is TRBV27, the J gene TRBJ1-5, with unresolved D. V lost 6 bases and J lost 8, with 14 bases in between. Per germline, CDR1 MNHEY and CDR2 SMNVEV (reference sequence). The CDR3 contains 13 residues. The CDR3 loop is CASSSLSTEPQHF. DNA of the CDR3: TGTGCCAGCAGCTCCCTCTCTACGGAGCCCCAGCATTTT.

The rearrangement links TRBV4-2 to TRBJ1-1; no clear D. The germline V and J ends were trimmed by 0 bases and 0 bases, with 11 bases remaining between them. Germline values: CDR1 LGHNA, CDR2 YNFKEQ. The CDR3 runs 16 residues. The CDR3 DNA is TGTGCCAGCAGCCAAGATTGGCCGGGGATGAACACTGAAGCTTTCTTT. Protein sequence: CASSQDWPGMNTEAFF.

The V gene is TRBV29-1, the J gene TRBJ2-3; D tentatively reads TRBD1 or TRBD2 (5 bases each). Between the trimmed V and J ends, which lost 3 bases and 3 bases, there was a span of 19 bases. CDR3 length: 16 residues. Germline CDR1 SQVTM, CDR2 ANQGSEA. CDR3 nucleotide sequence: TGCAGCGTTGACCCCCGGCGAGGGGCCGGAACAGATACGCAGTATTTT. Translated, it gives CSVDPRRGAGTDTQYF.

The genes are TRBV2 and TRBJ1-1, with D perhaps TRBD1 (5 bases). V lost 7 bases to trimming and J lost 3 bases, with 12 bases between them. This CDR3 spans 13 amino acids. Germline V gene lookup returns CDR1 SNHLY and CDR2 FYNNEI. This CDR3 is CASTRVWDTEAFF. The CDR3 DNA reads as TGTGCCAGCACCAGGGTGTGGGACACTGAAGCTTTCTTT.

The chain joins TRBV7-9 to TRBJ2-7; 7 positions match TRBD1. This CDR3 spans 15 amino acids. The ends lost 6 bases at V and 0 bases at J; junction bases unmatched: 8. Germline V CDR1 and CDR2: SEHNR, FQNEAQ (reference sequence). The CDR3 DNA follows: TGTGCCAGCAGACGACAGGGCACGACCTCCTACGAGCAGTACTTC. Translated, it gives CASRRQGTTSYEQYF.